Listed here are 5 T cell receptor beta chains from one sample, sequenced in a study of blood T cell repertoires in COVID-19. Here immunoSEQ multiplex PCR was the method, and the copy in TCRdb shows in-frame clones only, minus some. The sample includes 400,000 or so clones, around 86% of them seen just once. Sequenced: peripheral blood. These TCRs come from a human donor in a cohort sampled during active COVID-19.

The chain couples TRBV10-3 to TRBJ2-7; 7 bases are a match to TRBD2. This CDR3 is 13 amino acids long. V dropped 6 bases and J dropped 3; count of bases not matched to a gene: 5. From germline, CDR1 is ENHRY and CDR2 SYGVKD. CDR3 region: CAIRSGMDYEQYF. Here the CDR3 DNA reads TGTGCCATCAGAAGCGGGATGGACTACGAGCAGTACTTC.

The CDR3 region is CASSPGPGQGRRSGYTF. The CDR3 DNA sequence: TGTGCCAGCAGCCCAGGTCCGGGACAGGGGAGGAGGAGTGGCTACACCTTC. This sequence joins TRBV5-5 and TRBJ1-2, with 10 bases that match TRBD1. Germline V gene sequence: CDR1 SGHKS, CDR2 YYEKEE (reference sequence). The CDR3 loop spans 17 amino acids. V lost 4 bases, J lost 7 bases, and 16 bases stayed unmatched.

This clone was picked up one time. The V gene is TRBV9, the J gene TRBJ2-1, with 10 bases matching TRBD2. CDR3 length equals 14 residues. The germline CDR1 and CDR2 sequences are SGDLS and YYNGEE. V lost 4 bases, J lost 10 bases, and 8 bases stayed unmatched. CDR3 residues: CASSPHSGGREQFF. In nucleotides, the CDR3 is TGTGCCAGCAGCCCACATAGCGGGGGGAGAGAGCAGTTCTTC.

The chain has TRBV28 and TRBJ1-2; D uncertain. The CDR3 is made up of 12 amino acids. The germline V gene encodes CDR1 MDHEN and CDR2 SYDVKM. Trimming shortened V by 5 bases and J by 14 bases, and 18 bases separated the two germline ends. CDR3 sequence reads: CASSIKRERMTF. CDR3 DNA: TGTGCCAGCAGTATCAAGAGGGAGAGGATGACCTTC.

This clone appeared once. The chain joins TRBV5-1 to TRBJ2-5; no clear D gene. The CDR3 consists of 14 residues. Trimming stripped 1 base from V and 4 bases from J, with 11 bases between. Germline V gene lookup returns CDR1 SGHRS and CDR2 YFSETQ. CDR3 sequence: CASSLSALGETQYF. CDR3 sequence (DNA): TGCGCCAGCAGCTTGAGCGCCCTAGGAGAGACCCAGTACTTC.